This T cell receptor beta chain was retrieved from a study of CD8+ T cells in alopecia areata. Background on the study: Tofacitinib was taken orally by treated patients, and the dose was 5 to 10 mg twice daily. Study conclusions and caveats: Greater clonality was observed in lesional scalp samples, especially alopecia totalis/universalis, versus normal scalp.

This clone was detected only a few times. Its antigen is still unknown. Collected material from alopecia areata patients comprised lesional scalp punch biopsies and peripheral blood. Using a FACSAria, the CD4+ and CD8+ T cells were sorted from the PBMCs. Extraction of RNA preceded its reverse transcription into cDNA, which served as the sequencing template. Only in-frame clones appear in the TCRdb table, and some are missing; sequencing was by immunoSEQ multiplex PCR. The sample records about 180,000 clones, 59% being singletons. Germline assignment: CDR1 SEHNR and CDR2 FQNEAQ (reference sequence). The CDR3 is 14 amino acids. Trimming shortened V by 1 base and J by 4 bases, and 8 bases separated the two germline ends.

This TCR was recovered from a human donor with alopecia areata. This chain connects TRBV7-9 to TRBJ1-3; D is unresolved. Here the sequenced sample was CD4+ T cells sorted from blood, taken at week 0. CDR3 bases: TGTGCCAGCAGCTTAGGGTTTTTCGGAAACACCATATATTTT. It is translated as CASSLGFFGNTIYF.